This T cell receptor (beta chain) comes out of a study of blood T cell repertoires in COVID-19. This table comes from immunoSEQ multiplex PCR, and its TCRdb copy is limited to in-frame clones, with some not included. The repertoire consists of around 150,000 clones, with around 84% occurring once and the leading ten covering 8.5% to 9%. This receptor was obtained from a man aged 25 to 40 with COVID-19, enrolled during active disease. The source material was peripheral blood.

The CDR3 protein is CASSVETSGSNEQFF. In DNA, the CDR3 is TGTGCCAGCAGTGTGGAGACTAGCGGGAGTAATGAGCAGTTCTTC. This chain links TRBV6-4 with TRBJ2-1, with 12 bases that match TRBD2. Trimming at V came to 4 bases and at J to 7 bases, leaving 5 bases not matched to a gene. Germline lookup yields CDR1 MRHNA and CDR2 SNTAGT. This CDR3 spans 15 amino acids.